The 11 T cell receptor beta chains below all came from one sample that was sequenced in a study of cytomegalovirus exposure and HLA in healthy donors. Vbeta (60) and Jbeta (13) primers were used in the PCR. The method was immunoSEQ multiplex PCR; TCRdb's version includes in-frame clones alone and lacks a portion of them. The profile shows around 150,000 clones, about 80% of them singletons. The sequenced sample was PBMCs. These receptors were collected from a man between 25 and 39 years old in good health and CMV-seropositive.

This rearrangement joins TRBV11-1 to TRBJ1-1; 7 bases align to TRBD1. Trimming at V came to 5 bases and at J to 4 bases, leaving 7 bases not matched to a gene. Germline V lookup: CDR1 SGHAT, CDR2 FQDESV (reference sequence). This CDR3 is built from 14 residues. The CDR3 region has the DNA TGTGCCAGCAGCCGACAGGGTCAGGCCACTGAAGCTTTCTTT. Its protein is CASSRQGQATEAFF.

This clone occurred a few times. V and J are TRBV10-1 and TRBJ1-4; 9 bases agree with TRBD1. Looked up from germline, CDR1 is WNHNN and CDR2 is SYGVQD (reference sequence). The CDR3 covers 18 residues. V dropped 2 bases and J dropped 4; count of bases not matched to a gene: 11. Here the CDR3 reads CASSEHGGQGGGNEKLFF. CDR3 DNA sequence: TGCGCCAGCAGTGAGCATGGGGGACAGGGCGGTGGTAATGAAAAACTGTTTTTT.

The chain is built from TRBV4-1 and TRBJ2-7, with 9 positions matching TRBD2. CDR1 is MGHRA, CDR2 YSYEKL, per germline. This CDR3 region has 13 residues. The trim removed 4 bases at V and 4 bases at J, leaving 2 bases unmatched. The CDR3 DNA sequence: TGCGCCAGCAGCCTTACTAGCGGGTACGAGCAGTACTTC. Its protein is CASSLTSGYEQYF.

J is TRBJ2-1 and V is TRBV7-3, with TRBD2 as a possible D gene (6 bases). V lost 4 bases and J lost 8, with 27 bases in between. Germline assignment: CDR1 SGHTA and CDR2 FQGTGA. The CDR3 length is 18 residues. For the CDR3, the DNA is TGTGCCAGCAGCTCCCCTCCCTCTAGACGGGAGTTACGCGATGAGCAGTTCTTC. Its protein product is CASSSPPSRRELRDEQFF.

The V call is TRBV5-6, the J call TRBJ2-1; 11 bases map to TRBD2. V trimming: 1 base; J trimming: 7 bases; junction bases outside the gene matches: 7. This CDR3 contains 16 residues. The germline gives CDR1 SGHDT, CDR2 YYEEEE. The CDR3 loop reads CASSLPGLAGINEQFF. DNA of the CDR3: TGTGCCAGCAGCTTGCCAGGACTAGCGGGTATTAATGAGCAGTTCTTC.

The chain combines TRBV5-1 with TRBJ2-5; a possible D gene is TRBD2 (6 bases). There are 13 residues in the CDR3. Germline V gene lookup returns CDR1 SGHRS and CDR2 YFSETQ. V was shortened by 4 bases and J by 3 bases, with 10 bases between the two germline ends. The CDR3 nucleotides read TGCGCCAGCAGCGGATCTAGCGAAGAGACCCAGTACTTC. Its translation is CASSGSSEETQYF.

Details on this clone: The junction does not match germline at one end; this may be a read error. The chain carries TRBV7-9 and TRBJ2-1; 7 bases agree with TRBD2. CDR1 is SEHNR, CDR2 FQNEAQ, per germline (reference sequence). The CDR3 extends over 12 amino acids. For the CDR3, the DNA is TGTTCCAGCAGCTCGCCTAGCGGTGAGCAGTTCTTC. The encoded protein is CSSSSPSGEQFF.

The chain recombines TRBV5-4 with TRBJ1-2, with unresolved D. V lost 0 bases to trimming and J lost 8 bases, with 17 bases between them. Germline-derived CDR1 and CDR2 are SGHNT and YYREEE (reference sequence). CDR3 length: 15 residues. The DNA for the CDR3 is TGTGCCAGCAGCTTGGTGGCGGGTTCCTTAAGGGGCTACACCTTC. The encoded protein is CASSLVAGSLRGYTF.

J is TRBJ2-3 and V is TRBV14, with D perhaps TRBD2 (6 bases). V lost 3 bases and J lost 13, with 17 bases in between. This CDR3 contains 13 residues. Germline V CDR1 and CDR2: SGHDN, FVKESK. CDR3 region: CASSHDPGLQEYF. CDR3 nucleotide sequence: TGTGCCAGCAGCCACGATCCGGGACTCCAAGAGTATTTT.

CDR3: CASSYSLQGRAGELFF. The CDR3 DNA reads as TGTGCCAGCAGTTACTCACTACAAGGGAGAGCCGGGGAGCTGTTTTTT. J is TRBJ2-2 and V is TRBV6-6, with D possibly being TRBD2 (5 bases). The germline V gene encodes CDR1 MNHNY and CDR2 SVGAGI (reference sequence). This CDR3 is built from 16 residues. Trimming removed 0 bases from V and 6 bases from J, with 14 bases in between.

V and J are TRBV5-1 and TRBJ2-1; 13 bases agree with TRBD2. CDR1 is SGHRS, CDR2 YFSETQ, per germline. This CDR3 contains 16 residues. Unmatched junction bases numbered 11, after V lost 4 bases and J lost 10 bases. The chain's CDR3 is CASSAGTSGTPREQFF. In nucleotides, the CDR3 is TGCGCCAGCAGCGCCGGGACTAGCGGGACCCCGAGGGAGCAGTTCTTC.